The 11 T cell receptor beta chains reported below all come from one sample, sequenced in a study of OX40 agonist ivuxolimab in advanced cancers. TCRdb keeps only in-frame clones here, not all; method: immunoSEQ multiplex PCR. The data show some 86,000 clones, with 91% seen just once and about 9% held by the top ten. Sample: CD4+ or CD8+ T cells sorted from blood, taken in a trial of the OX40 agonist ivuxolimab. All receptors come from an adult with an advanced solid tumor such as melanoma, head and neck, liver or kidney cancer.

This chain uses TRBV6-6 with TRBJ2-1, with 10 bases lining up with TRBD2. The CDR3 is 15 residues long. CDR1 MNHNY and CDR2 SVGAGI come from the germline V gene (reference sequence). Trimming at V came to 2 bases and at J to 8 bases, leaving 6 bases not matched to a gene. CDR3 nucleotide sequence: TGTGCCAGCAGTTACCTGGCTAGCGGGAGTGATGAGCAGTTCTTC. Protein product: CASSYLASGSDEQFF.

The rearrangement uses TRBV10-3 and TRBJ1-5, with D possibly TRBD1 on 5 matching bases. The CDR3 is made up of 18 amino acids. Deletions cut 6 bases from V and 4 bases from J, with 25 bases between. Germline CDR1 is ENHRY and CDR2 is SYGVKD. CDR3: CAISPNIVGATANQPQHF. CDR3 nucleotide sequence: TGTGCCATCAGCCCAAATATAGTAGGGGCCACAGCTAATCAGCCCCAGCATTTT.

This clone was counted between two and nine times. This rearrangement joins TRBV25-1 to TRBJ1-3, with unresolved D. CDR1 and CDR2 from the germline V gene are MGHDK and SYGVNS. V lost 5 bases and J lost 0, with 11 bases in between. The CDR3 length is 15 residues. The CDR3 DNA follows: TGTGCCAGCAGTACCGCCGAAGGCTCTGGAAACACCATATATTTT. Its translation: CASSTAEGSGNTIYF.

The chain couples TRBV15 to TRBJ2-7; TRBD2 agrees at 7 bases. Germline V lookup: CDR1 LNHNV, CDR2 YYDKDF (reference sequence). V shed 8 bases, J shed 1 base, and the junction held 8 bases outside the gene matches. This CDR3 comprises 14 residues. CDR3 sequence reads: CATSRGSGSYEQYF. CDR3 coding DNA: TGTGCCACCTCTAGGGGTAGCGGGTCCTACGAGCAGTACTTC.

The CDR3 is CASSLWAGSRNTEAFF. CDR3 sequence (DNA): TGTGCCAGCAGTTTATGGGCAGGGTCACGGAACACTGAAGCTTTCTTT. The V call is TRBV28, the J call TRBJ1-1, with D tentatively TRBD1 (5 bases). The V gene's germline CDR1 is MDHEN and CDR2 SYDVKM. The CDR3 is made up of 16 amino acids. Trimming removed 0 bases from V and 1 base from J, with 12 bases in between.

The chain is built from TRBV10-1 and TRBJ1-1, with D uncertain. The CDR3 length is 13 residues. Germline CDR1 reads WNHNN; CDR2 reads SYGVQD (reference sequence). V gave up 0 bases and J gave up 6 bases, with 8 bases separating them. CDR3 in DNA: TGCGCCAGCAGTGAGTCGGTTGGGGCTGAAGCTTTCTTT. It specifies CASSESVGAEAFF.

The CDR3 spells CASSLSAGGSGEQYF. In DNA form, the CDR3 reads TGTGCCAGCAGCTTATCGGCAGGGGGGTCCGGCGAGCAGTACTTC. The chain couples TRBV7-3 to TRBJ2-7; TRBD1 is a possible D gene (7 bases). Between the trimmed V and J ends, which lost 2 bases and 6 bases, there was a span of 17 bases. The CDR3 has 15 amino acids. CDR1 is SGHTA and CDR2 is FQGTGA in the germline V gene.

The chain employs TRBV11-2 and TRBJ2-7; weak D call: TRBD2 (6 bases). Trimming pared 2 bases from V and 4 bases from J, leaving 18 bases between. This CDR3 comprises 16 residues. Germline V lookup: CDR1 SGHAT, CDR2 FQNNGV. CDR3 sequence: CASSLLDYSLPYEQYF. CDR3 DNA sequence: TGTGCCAGCAGCTTATTGGACTACAGTTTGCCGTACGAGCAGTACTTC.

The chain couples TRBV27 to TRBJ2-7; D is perhaps TRBD2 (5 bases). Germline CDR1 reads MNHEY; CDR2 reads SMNVEV (reference sequence). Trimming removed 1 base at V and 5 bases at J, with 9 bases between. The CDR3 consists of 13 residues. DNA for the CDR3: TGTGCCAGCAGTTTATTCCGGCGGGACGAGCAGTACTTC. Translation gives CASSLFRRDEQYF.

This rearrangement joins TRBV6-1 to TRBJ2-7; possibly TRBD2 for D (5 bases). The length of the CDR3 is 18 residues. V was clipped by 2 bases and J by 1 base, with 21 bases between them. Germline V CDR1 and CDR2: MNHNS, SASEGT. The CDR3 region is CASSEIILKVGNSYEQYF. The CDR3 nucleotides are TGTGCCAGCAGTGAAATTATTCTTAAGGTCGGGAATTCCTACGAGCAGTACTTC.

This chain uses TRBV28 with TRBJ2-2; D perhaps matches TRBD2 (5 bases). The CDR3 sequence is 15 residues long. The germline gives CDR1 MDHEN, CDR2 SYDVKM. V shed 6 bases and J shed 1 base, with 12 bases lying between them. CDR3 region: CASRPEGRNTGELFF. In DNA, the CDR3 is TGTGCCAGCAGACCCGAGGGCAGGAACACCGGGGAGCTGTTTTTT.